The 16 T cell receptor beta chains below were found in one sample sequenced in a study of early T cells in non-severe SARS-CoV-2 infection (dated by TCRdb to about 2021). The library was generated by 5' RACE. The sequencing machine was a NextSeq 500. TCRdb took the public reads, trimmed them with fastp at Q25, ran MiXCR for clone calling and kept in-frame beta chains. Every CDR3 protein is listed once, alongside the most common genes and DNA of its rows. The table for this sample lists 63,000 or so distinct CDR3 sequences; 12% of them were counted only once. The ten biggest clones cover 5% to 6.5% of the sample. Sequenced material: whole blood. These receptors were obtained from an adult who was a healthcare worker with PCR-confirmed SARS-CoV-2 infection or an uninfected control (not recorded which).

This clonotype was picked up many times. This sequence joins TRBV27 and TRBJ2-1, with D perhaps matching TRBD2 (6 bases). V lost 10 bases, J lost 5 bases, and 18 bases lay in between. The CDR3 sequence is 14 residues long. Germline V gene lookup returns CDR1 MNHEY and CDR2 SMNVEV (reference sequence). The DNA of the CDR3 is TGTGCCATTCGCAAGGGAGGAGTGAACAATGAGCAGTTCTTC. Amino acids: CAIRKGGVNNEQFF.

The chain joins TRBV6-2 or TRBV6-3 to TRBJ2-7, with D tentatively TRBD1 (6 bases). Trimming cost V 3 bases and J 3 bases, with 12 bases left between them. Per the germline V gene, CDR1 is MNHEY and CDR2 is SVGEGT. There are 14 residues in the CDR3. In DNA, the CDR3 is TGTGCCAGCAGTTATTCGGTACAGGGCTACGAGCAGTACTTC. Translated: CASSYSVQGYEQYF.

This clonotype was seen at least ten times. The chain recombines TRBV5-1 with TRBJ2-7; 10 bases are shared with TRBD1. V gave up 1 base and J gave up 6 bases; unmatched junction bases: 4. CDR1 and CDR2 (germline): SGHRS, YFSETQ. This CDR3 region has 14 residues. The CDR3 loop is CASSLLGQGIEQYF. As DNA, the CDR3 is TGCGCCAGCAGCTTGTTGGGACAGGGGATCGAGCAGTACTTC.

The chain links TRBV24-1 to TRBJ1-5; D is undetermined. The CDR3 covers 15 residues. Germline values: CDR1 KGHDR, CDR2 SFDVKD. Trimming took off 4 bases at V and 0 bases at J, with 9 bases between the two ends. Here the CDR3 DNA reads TGTGCCACCAGTGACCCCCGCGATAGCAATCAGCCCCAGCATTTT. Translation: CATSDPRDSNQPQHF.

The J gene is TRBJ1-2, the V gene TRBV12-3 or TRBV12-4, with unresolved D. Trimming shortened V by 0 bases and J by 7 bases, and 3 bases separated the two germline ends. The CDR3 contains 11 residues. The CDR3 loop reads CASSLASGYTF. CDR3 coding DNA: TGTGCCAGCAGTTTAGCTTCTGGCTACACCTTC.

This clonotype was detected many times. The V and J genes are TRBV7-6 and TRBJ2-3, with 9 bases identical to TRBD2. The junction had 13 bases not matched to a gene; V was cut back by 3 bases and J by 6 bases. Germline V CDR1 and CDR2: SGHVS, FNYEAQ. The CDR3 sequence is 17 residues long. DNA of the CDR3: TGTGCCAGCAGCTTGCCGAGGAGCGGGGGGTCCTGGGATACGCAGTATTTT. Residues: CASSLPRSGGSWDTQYF.

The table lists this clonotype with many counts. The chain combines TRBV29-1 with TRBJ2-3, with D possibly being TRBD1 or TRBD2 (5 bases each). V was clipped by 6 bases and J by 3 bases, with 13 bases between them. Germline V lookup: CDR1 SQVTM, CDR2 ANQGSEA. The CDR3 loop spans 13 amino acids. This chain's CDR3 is CSVRGGYTDTQYF. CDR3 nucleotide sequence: TGCAGCGTGAGGGGCGGGTATACAGATACGCAGTATTTT.

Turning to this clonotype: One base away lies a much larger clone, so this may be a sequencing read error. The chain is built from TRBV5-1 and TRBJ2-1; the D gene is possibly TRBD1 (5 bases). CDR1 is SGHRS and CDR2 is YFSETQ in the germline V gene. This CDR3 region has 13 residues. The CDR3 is CTSSQGVDNEQFF. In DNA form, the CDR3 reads TGCACCAGCAGCCAAGGGGTAGACAATGAGCAGTTCTTC.

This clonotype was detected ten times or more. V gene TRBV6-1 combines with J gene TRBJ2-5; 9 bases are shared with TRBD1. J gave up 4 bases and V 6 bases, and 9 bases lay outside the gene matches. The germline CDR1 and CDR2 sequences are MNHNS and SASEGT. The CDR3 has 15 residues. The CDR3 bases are TGTGCCAGCAGCTACAGGGGGCGAAGGGGAGAGACCCAGTACTTC. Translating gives CASSYRGRRGETQYF.

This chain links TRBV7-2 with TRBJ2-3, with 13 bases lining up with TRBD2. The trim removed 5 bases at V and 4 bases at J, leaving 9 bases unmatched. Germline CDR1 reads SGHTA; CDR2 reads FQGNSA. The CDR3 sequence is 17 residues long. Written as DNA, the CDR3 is TGTGCCAGCAGCCGCCGGACTGGACTAGCGGGAGCAGATACGCAGTATTTT. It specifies CASSRRTGLAGADTQYF.

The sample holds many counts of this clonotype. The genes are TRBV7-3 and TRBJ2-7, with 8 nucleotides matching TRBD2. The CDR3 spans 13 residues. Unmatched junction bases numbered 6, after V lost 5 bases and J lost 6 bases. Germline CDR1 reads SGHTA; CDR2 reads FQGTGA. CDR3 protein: CASSKGLVAEQYF. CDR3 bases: TGTGCCAGCAGCAAGGGACTAGTAGCCGAGCAGTACTTC.

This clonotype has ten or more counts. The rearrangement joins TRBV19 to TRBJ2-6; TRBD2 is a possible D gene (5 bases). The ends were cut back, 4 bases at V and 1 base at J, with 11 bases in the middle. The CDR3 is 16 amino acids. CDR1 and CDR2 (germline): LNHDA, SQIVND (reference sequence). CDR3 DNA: TGTGCCAGTAGTACTCCCTCGGGGTCTGGGGCCAACGTCCTGACTTTC. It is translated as CASSTPSGSGANVLTF.

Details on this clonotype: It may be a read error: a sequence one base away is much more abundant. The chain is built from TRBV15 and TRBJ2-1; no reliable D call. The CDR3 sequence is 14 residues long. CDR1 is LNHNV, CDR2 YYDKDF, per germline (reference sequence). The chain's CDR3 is CASSRGVSYNEQFF. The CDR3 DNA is TGTGCCTCCAGCAGAGGAGTCAGTTACAATGAGCAGTTCTTC.

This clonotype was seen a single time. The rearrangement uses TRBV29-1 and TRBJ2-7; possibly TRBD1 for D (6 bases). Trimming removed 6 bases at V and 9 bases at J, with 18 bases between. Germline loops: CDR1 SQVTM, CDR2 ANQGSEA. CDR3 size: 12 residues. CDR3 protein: CSVYDRTQVQYF. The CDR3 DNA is TGCAGCGTCTACGACAGGACCCAGGTGCAGTACTTC.

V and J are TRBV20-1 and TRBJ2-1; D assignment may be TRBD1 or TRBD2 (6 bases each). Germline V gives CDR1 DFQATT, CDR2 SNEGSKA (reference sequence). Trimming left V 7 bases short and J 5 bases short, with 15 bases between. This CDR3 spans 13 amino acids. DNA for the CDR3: TGCAGTGTAGGGGGGAGTGGCGACAATGAGCAGTTCTTC. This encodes CSVGGSGDNEQFF.

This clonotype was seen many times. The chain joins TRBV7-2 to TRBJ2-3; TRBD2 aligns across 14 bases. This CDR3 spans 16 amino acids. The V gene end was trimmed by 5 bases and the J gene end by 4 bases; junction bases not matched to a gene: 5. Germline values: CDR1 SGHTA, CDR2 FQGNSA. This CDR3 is CASSPTSGRAPDTQYF. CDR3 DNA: TGTGCCAGCAGCCCGACTAGCGGGAGGGCCCCAGATACGCAGTATTTT.